This is a list of T cell receptor beta chains from one sample in a study of T-cell memory formation after mild COVID-19. In TCRdb, the 5' RACE reads were re-called with MiXCR into one record per CDR3 protein. The data show fewer than 450,000 distinct CDR3 sequences, roughly 24% seen once. Sample: PBMCs or a T cell subset sorted from them (not recorded which). These TCRs come from an adult woman who had mild COVID-19 (a few samples of this study predate the infection). Cell type and time point are not known. Both conserved end residues are part of each CDR3. Fields, in order: J gene, clone size, CDR3 length, D gene, V gene, CDR3 protein, CDR3 DNA. The D gene is left open where the match is weak. The listing skips clone size in some rows; elsewhere it reads once, few, many or a size class.

J: TRBJ2-7; size: once; length: 14; D: .; V: TRBV19; CDR3: CASSVSSGASEQYF; DNA: TGTGCCAGTAGTGTTTCCTCCGGAGCGAGCGAGCAGTACTTC
J: TRBJ2-7; size: .; length: 11; D: .; V: TRBV10-3; CDR3: CDIGQTYEQYF; DNA: TGTGACATCGGACAGACCTACGAGCAGTACTTC
J: TRBJ1-2; size: .; length: 14; D: TRBD1; V: TRBV6-2/TRBV6-3; CDR3: CASSYPTGAYGYTF; DNA: TGTGCCAGCAGTTACCCGACAGGGGCCTATGGCTACACCTTC
J: TRBJ2-3; size: .; length: 15; D: TRBD2; V: TRBV10-3; CDR3: CAISGSGMSTDTQYF; DNA: TGTGCCATCAGTGGTAGCGGGATGAGCACAGATACGCAGTATTTT
J: TRBJ2-7; size: .; length: 14; D: TRBD1; V: TRBV29-1; CDR3: CSVGTGAMAYEQYF; DNA: TGCAGCGTTGGGACAGGGGCCATGGCCTACGAGCAGTACTTC
J: TRBJ2-1; size: few; length: 13; D: .; V: TRBV3-1; CDR3: CASSLRSPREQFF; DNA: TGTGCCAGCAGCTTAAGGTCCCCTAGGGAGCAGTTCTTC
J: TRBJ1-2; size: many; length: 14; D: TRBD1; V: TRBV20-1; CDR3: CSARSRDRGYGYTF; DNA: TGCAGTGCTAGAAGCCGGGACAGGGGGTATGGCTACACCTTC
J: TRBJ2-7; size: .; length: 15; D: .; V: TRBV7-2; CDR3: CASSLFQGGTYEQYF; DNA: TGTGCCAGCAGCCTCTTCCAAGGGGGGACCTACGAGCAGTACTTC
J: TRBJ2-5; size: few; length: 14; D: TRBD1; V: TRBV20-1; CDR3: CSAPSGGNSETQYF; DNA: TGCAGTGCCCCTTCAGGGGGAAACTCCGAGACCCAGTACTTC
J: TRBJ1-6; size: .; length: 14; D: .; V: TRBV12-3/TRBV12-4; CDR3: CASTIHGADSPLHF; DNA: TGTGCCAGCACCATCCATGGGGCGGATTCACCCCTCCACTTT
J: TRBJ1-2; size: .; length: 13; D: .; V: TRBV29-1; CDR3: CSVEPEGGYGYTF; DNA: TGCAGCGTTGAACCCGAGGGAGGCTATGGCTACACCTTC
J: TRBJ1-5; size: many; length: 14; D: TRBD1; V: TRBV20-1; CDR3: CSAEGGAGRQPQHF; DNA: TGCAGTGCTGAAGGGGGCGCGGGGCGTCAGCCCCAGCATTTT
J: TRBJ1-5; size: .; length: 14; D: TRBD1; V: TRBV5-1; CDR3: CASRQGGLDQPQHF; DNA: TGCGCCAGCAGACAGGGGGGTTTGGATCAGCCCCAGCATTTT
J: TRBJ2-1; size: .; length: 15; D: TRBD2; V: TRBV6-1; CDR3: CASSDPGLASNEQFF; DNA: TGTGCCAGCAGTGACCCGGGACTAGCGTCGAATGAGCAGTTCTTC
J: TRBJ1-2; size: many; length: 16; D: .; V: TRBV6-1; CDR3: CASSEAVEWEPDGYTF; DNA: TGTGCCAGCAGTGAAGCGGTCGAGTGGGAGCCGGATGGCTACACCTTC
J: TRBJ2-2; size: once; length: 15; D: .; V: TRBV9; CDR3: CASRGGTINTGELFF; DNA: TGTGCCTCCCGCGGAGGGACAATTAACACCGGGGAGCTGTTTTTT
J: TRBJ2-1; size: few; length: 17; D: TRBD1; V: TRBV3-1; CDR3: CASSQEGTGVIIDEQFF; DNA: TGTGCCAGCAGCCAAGAAGGGACAGGGGTTATAATCGATGAGCAGTTCTTC
J: TRBJ1-1; size: .; length: 13; D: .; V: TRBV27; CDR3: CASTGVRNTEAFF; DNA: TGTGCCAGCACCGGGGTACGCAACACTGAAGCTTTCTTT
J: TRBJ1-3; size: .; length: 15; D: TRBD1; V: TRBV7-2; CDR3: CASSPDRGFGNAIYF; DNA: TGTGCCAGCAGCCCGGACAGGGGGTTCGGAAACGCCATATATTTT
J: TRBJ2-1; size: .; length: 14; D: TRBD2; V: TRBV11-2; CDR3: CASSLGGLAGWQFF; DNA: TGTGCCAGCAGCTTAGGGGGCCTAGCGGGCTGGCAGTTCTTC
J: TRBJ2-2; size: few; length: 15; D: .; V: TRBV5-1; CDR3: CASSLGGKNTGELFF; DNA: TGCGCCAGCAGCTTGGGAGGGAAGAACACCGGGGAGCTGTTTTTT
J: TRBJ2-5; size: .; length: 13; D: .; V: TRBV7-6; CDR3: CASSSRDLGTQYF; DNA: TGTGCCAGCAGCTCTCGGGATCTAGGGACCCAGTACTTC
J: TRBJ1-2; size: .; length: 15; D: TRBD1; V: TRBV30; CDR3: CAWSRQGRANYGYTF; DNA: TGTGCCTGGAGCCGACAGGGAAGAGCTAACTATGGCTACACCTTC